Listed below are T cell receptor beta chains from one sample, sequenced in a study of cytomegalovirus exposure and HLA in healthy donors. Clones were read by immunoSEQ multiplex PCR, and TCRdb kept only the in-frame ones, dropping some. The repertoire includes roughly 150,000 clones, around 83% of them detected once, and about 2.4% sits in the top ten. The sequenced sample consisted of PBMCs. Every receptor here comes from a man aged 25-45 years in good health and CMV-seropositive. The CDR3 runs from the conserved cysteine through the conserved F or W. A D gene is named only where the DNA matches it firmly. For some rows the clone size is stated as once, few or many, or as a class when expanded; others skip it.

.,TRBV6-5,13,.,TRBJ2-5,CASSAVAEETQYF,TGTGCCAGCAGTGCGGTAGCGGAAGAGACCCAGTACTTC
.,TRBV5-5,13,.,TRBJ1-2,CASSSGTLIGYTF,TGTGCCAGCAGCTCCGGGACTCTGATCGGCTACACCTTC
.,TRBV28,15,TRBD1,TRBJ1-5,CASMGQVNSNQPQHF,TGTGCCAGCATGGGACAGGTGAATAGCAATCAGCCCCAGCATTTT
.,TRBV2,16,TRBD1,TRBJ2-3,CASSDRDRESTDTQYF,TGTGCCAGCAGTGATAGGGACAGAGAGAGCACAGATACGCAGTATTTT
.,TRBV29-1,13,TRBD2,TRBJ2-1,CSVVLADYNEQFF,TGCAGCGTTGTACTAGCGGACTACAATGAGCAGTTCTTC
.,TRBV2,15,TRBD2,TRBJ2-1,CASIRLAGGGSEQFF,TGTGCCAGCATAAGGCTAGCGGGAGGTGGGAGTGAGCAGTTCTTC
few,TRBV4-3,15,TRBD1,TRBJ1-4,CASSEDREDHEKLFF,TGCGCCAGCAGTGAGGACAGGGAGGATCATGAAAAACTGTTTTTT
.,TRBV5-1,18,TRBD2,TRBJ2-5,CASSLFGLAEPGGETQYF,TGCGCCAGCAGCTTGTTTGGACTAGCGGAGCCGGGGGGAGAGACCCAGTACTTC
.,TRBV5-1,15,.,TRBJ1-2,CASSLSLPGLYGYTF,TGCGCCAGCAGCTTGAGTTTGCCGGGGTTATATGGCTACACCTTC
.,TRBV6-1,15,.,TRBJ2-2,CASSRQAGVTGELFF,TGTGCCAGCAGCCGACAGGCGGGAGTTACCGGGGAGCTGTTTTTT
few,TRBV5-1,15,.,TRBJ2-7,CASSLEYSGYYEQYF,TGCGCCAGCAGCTTGGAGTACAGCGGTTACTACGAGCAGTACTTC
.,TRBV19,16,TRBD1,TRBJ1-5,CASSTQGVYSNQPQHF,TGTGCCAGTAGTACACAGGGGGTTTATAGCAATCAGCCCCAGCATTTT
.,TRBV7-9,15,.,TRBJ1-6,CASSLGQTYNSPLHF,TGTGCCAGCAGCTTAGGCCAGACCTATAATTCACCCCTCCACTTT
.,TRBV5-8,15,TRBD1,TRBJ2-3,CASRFGGTGTDTQYF,TGTGCCAGCAGGTTTGGGGGGACAGGGACAGATACGCAGTATTTT
.,TRBV30,14,TRBD1,TRBJ2-5,CAWSVKGGEETQYF,TGTGCCTGGAGTGTTAAAGGGGGCGAGGAGACCCAGTACTTC
once,TRBV5-4,16,TRBD2,TRBJ2-1,CASSPTSGRVHNEQFF,TGTGCCAGCAGCCCGACTAGCGGGAGAGTTCACAATGAGCAGTTCTTC
few,TRBV7-9,13,.,TRBJ1-1,CASSLVWNTEAFF,TGTGCCAGCAGCTTAGTCTGGAACACTGAAGCTTTCTTT
.,TRBV7-9,15,TRBD2,TRBJ2-2,CASSGTSGSAGELFF,TGTGCCAGCAGCGGGACTAGCGGGAGTGCCGGGGAGCTGTTTTTT
.,TRBV7-9,12,TRBD1,TRBJ1-2,CSSSLQGQGYTF,TGTTCCAGCAGCTTACAGGGGCAGGGCTACACCTTC
.,TRBV28,14,.,TRBJ1-5,CASSPVERNQPQHF,TGTGCCAGCAGTCCGGTGGAGAGAAATCAGCCCCAGCATTTT
once,TRBV5-1,14,.,TRBJ2-5,CASSHRDHQETQYF,TGCGCCAGCAGCCACCGGGATCACCAAGAGACCCAGTACTTC
.,TRBV7-9,15,.,TRBJ2-1,CSSSFRDSAYNEQFF,TGTTCCAGCAGCTTCCGGGATTCTGCCTACAATGAGCAGTTCTTC
few,TRBV4-2,15,.,TRBJ1-1,CASSQEDTLNTEAFF,TGTGCCAGCAGCCAAGAAGACACCTTGAACACTGAAGCTTTCTTT
.,TRBV13,14,.,TRBJ1-1,CASSLRGIAVEAFF,TGTGCCAGCAGCTTAAGAGGGATCGCAGTTGAAGCTTTCTTT
.,TRBV5-1,16,.,TRBJ2-3,CASSLLAGGRSDTQYF,TGCGCCAGCAGCTTACTAGCAGGAGGGCGGTCAGATACGCAGTATTTT
.,TRBV27,14,TRBD2,TRBJ2-1,CASSLAGVDNEQFF,TGTGCCAGCAGTCTAGCGGGAGTAGACAATGAGCAGTTCTTC
.,TRBV5-1,13,.,TRBJ1-1,CASSFDSSIEAFF,TGCGCCAGCAGCTTTGACAGTTCCATAGAAGCTTTCTTT
.,TRBV10-2,12,TRBD1,TRBJ2-7,CASGTGAYEQYF,TGCGCCAGCGGTACAGGGGCCTACGAGCAGTACTTC
.,TRBV11-3,15,TRBD2,TRBJ2-1,CASSSNPGLNNEQFF,TGTGCCAGCAGCTCGAATCCGGGACTAAACAATGAGCAGTTCTTC
.,TRBV7-9,19,.,TRBJ2-3,CASSFRQRTQNHDRDTQYF,TGTGCCAGCAGCTTTCGACAGAGGACCCAGAACCACGACCGAGATACGCAGTATTTT
.,TRBV5-6,15,.,TRBJ2-2,CASSYWDFSVGELFF,TGTGCCAGCAGCTATTGGGACTTCTCCGTGGGGGAGCTGTTTTTT
.,TRBV5-4,17,TRBD2,TRBJ2-7,CASSLKRLAGDNYEQYF,TGTGCCAGCAGCTTGAAGCGGCTAGCGGGAGACAACTACGAGCAGTACTTC
.,TRBV5-6,13,.,TRBJ2-5,CASSSLGGETQYF,TGTGCCAGCAGCTCCCTAGGAGGGGAGACCCAGTACTTC
.,TRBV7-2,16,TRBD1,TRBJ1-3,CASSSPGQGWGNTIYF,TGTGCCAGCAGCTCCCCGGGACAGGGGTGGGGAAACACCATATATTTT
.,TRBV7-2,15,TRBD1,TRBJ2-1,CASSLERDRVNEQFF,TGTGCCAGCAGCTTAGAAAGGGACAGGGTCAATGAGCAGTTCTTC
.,TRBV5-4,14,TRBD1,TRBJ2-5,CASNDRGREETQYF,TGTGCCAGCAACGACAGGGGGCGCGAAGAGACCCAGTACTTC
.,TRBV21-1,19,.,TRBJ1-5,CASSKVAPTNRVSNQPQHF,TGTGCCAGCAGCAAAGTAGCCCCTACAAACAGGGTAAGCAATCAGCCCCAGCATTTT
.,TRBV9,12,.,TRBJ2-3,CASSVATDTQYF,TGTGCCAGCAGCGTAGCTACGGATACGCAGTATTTT
.,TRBV5-1,13,TRBD2,TRBJ2-5,CASSLAGGETQYF,TGCGCCAGCAGCTTGGCGGGGGGGGAGACCCAGTACTTC
.,TRBV28,15,.,TRBJ1-2,CASSSLQGGRNGYTF,TGTGCCAGCAGTTCACTACAGGGAGGGAGAAACGGCTACACCTTC
.,TRBV11-2,13,.,TRBJ1-2,CASSLDRGYGYTF,TGTGCCAGCAGCTTAGATCGCGGGTATGGCTACACCTTC
few,TRBV6-5,14,.,TRBJ1-1,CASSGQGSNTEAFF,TGTGCCAGCAGTGGGCAGGGGTCGAACACTGAAGCTTTCTTT
.,TRBV5-1,16,TRBD2,TRBJ2-7,CASSLYASGRASEQYF,TGCGCCAGCAGCTTATATGCTAGCGGGAGGGCTTCCGAGCAGTACTTC
.,TRBV18,16,TRBD1,TRBJ2-1,CASSPLPVRDRVEQFF,TGTGCCAGCTCACCTTTACCCGTCCGAGACAGGGTTGAGCAGTTCTTC
few,TRBV5-5,15,.,TRBJ1-5,CASSLGPDTNQPQHF,TGTGCCAGCAGCTTGGGACCGGACACTAATCAGCCCCAGCATTTT
few,TRBV6-6,13,.,TRBJ1-1,CASSLPGSTEAFF,TGTGCCAGCAGTTTACCAGGTAGCACTGAAGCTTTCTTT
.,TRBV19,17,.,TRBJ2-3,CASSIDIGTGAADTQYF,TGTGCCAGTAGTATAGATATCGGGACGGGAGCTGCAGATACGCAGTATTTT
.,TRBV18,18,TRBD1,TRBJ1-5,CASSPSGTGWGSNQPQHF,TGTGCCAGCTCACCCTCCGGGACAGGGTGGGGAAGCAATCAGCCCCAGCATTTT
once,TRBV5-1,15,.,TRBJ2-5,CASSLWQGSTQTQYF,TGCGCCAGCAGCTTGTGGCAGGGTAGTACGCAGACCCAGTACTTC
once,TRBV29-1,12,.,TRBJ2-1,CSVGHSYNEQFF,TGCAGCGTCGGACACTCCTACAATGAGCAGTTCTTC
.,TRBV4-3,16,TRBD2,TRBJ2-3,CASSQGTSGSSDTQYF,TGCGCCAGCAGCCAAGGGACTAGCGGATCCTCAGATACGCAGTATTTT